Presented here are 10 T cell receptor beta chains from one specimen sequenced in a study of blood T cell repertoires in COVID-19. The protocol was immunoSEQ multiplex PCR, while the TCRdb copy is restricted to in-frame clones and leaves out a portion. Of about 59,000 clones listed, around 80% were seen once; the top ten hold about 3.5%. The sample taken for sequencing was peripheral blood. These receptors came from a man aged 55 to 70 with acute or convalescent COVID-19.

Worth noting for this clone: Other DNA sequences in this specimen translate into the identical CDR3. CDR3 protein: CASSYSAVNTEAFF. The DNA of the CDR3 is TGTGCCAGCAGTTACTCGGCGGTGAACACTGAAGCTTTCTTT. This rearrangement joins TRBV6-6 to TRBJ1-1; no definite D call. V gave up 0 bases and J gave up 0 bases, with 5 bases separating them. The CDR3 has 14 residues. Germline V gene lookup returns CDR1 MNHNY and CDR2 SVGAGI (reference sequence).

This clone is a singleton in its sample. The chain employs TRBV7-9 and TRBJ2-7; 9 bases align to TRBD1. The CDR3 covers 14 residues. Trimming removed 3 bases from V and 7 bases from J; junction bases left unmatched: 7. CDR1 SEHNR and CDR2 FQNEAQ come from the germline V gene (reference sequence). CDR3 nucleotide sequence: TGTGCCAGCAGCTTGGGACAGGGAACGAATGAGCAGTACTTC. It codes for CASSLGQGTNEQYF.

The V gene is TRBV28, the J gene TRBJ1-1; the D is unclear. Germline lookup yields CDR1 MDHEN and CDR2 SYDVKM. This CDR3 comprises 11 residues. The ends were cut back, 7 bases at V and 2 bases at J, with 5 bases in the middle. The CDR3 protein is CASNYNTEAFF. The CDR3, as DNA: TGTGCCAGCAACTACAACACTGAAGCTTTCTTT.

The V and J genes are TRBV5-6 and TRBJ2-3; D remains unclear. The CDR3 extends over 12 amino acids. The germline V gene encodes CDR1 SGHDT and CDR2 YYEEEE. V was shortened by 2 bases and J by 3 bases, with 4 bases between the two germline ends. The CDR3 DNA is TGTGCCAGCAGCTTCGGGACAGATACGCAGTATTTT. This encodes CASSFGTDTQYF.

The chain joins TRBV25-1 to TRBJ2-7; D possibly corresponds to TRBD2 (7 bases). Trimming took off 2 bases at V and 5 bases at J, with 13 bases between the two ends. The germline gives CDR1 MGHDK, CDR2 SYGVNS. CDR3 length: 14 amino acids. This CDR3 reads CASSEIGGTNEQYF. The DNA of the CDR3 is TGTGCCAGCAGTGAAATAGGGGGGACTAACGAGCAGTACTTC.

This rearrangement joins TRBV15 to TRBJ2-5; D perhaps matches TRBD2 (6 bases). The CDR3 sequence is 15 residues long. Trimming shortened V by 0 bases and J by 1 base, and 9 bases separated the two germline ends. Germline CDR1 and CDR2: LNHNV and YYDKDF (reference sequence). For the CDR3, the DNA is TGTGCCACCAGCAGAGACCGACTAGTCCAAGAGACCCAGTACTTC. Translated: CATSRDRLVQETQYF. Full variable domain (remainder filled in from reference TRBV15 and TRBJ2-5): DAMVIQNPRYQVTQFGKPVTLSCSQTLNHNVMYWYQQKSSQAPKLLFHYYDKDFNNEADTPDNFQSRRPNTSFCFLDIRSPGLGDTAMYLCATSRDRLVQETQYFGPGTRLLVL.

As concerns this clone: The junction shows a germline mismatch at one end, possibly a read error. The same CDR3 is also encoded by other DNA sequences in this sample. In DNA form, the CDR3 reads TGTGCCAGCAGCTTAGGAGTAAGCACTGAGGCTTTCTTT. Encoded protein: CASSLGVSTEAFF. The chain couples TRBV7-2 to TRBJ1-1; D remains ambiguous. This CDR3 comprises 13 residues. From germline, CDR1 is SGHTA and CDR2 FQGNSA.

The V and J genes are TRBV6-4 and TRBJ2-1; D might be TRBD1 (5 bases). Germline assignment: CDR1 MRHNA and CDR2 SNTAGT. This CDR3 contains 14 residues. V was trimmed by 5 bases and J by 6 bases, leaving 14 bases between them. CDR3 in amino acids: CASSRQPGLNEQFF. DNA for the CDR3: TGTGCCAGCAGTCGACAGCCCGGGCTCAATGAGCAGTTCTTC.

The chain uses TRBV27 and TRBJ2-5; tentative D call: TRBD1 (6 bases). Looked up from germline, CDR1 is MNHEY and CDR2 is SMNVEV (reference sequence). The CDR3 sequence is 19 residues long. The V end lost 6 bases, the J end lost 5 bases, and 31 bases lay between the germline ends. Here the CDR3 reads CASSRSGLQGSPRGETQYF. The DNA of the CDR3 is TGTGCCAGCAGCCGTTCTGGGTTACAGGGTTCACCGCGAGGGGAGACCCAGTACTTC.

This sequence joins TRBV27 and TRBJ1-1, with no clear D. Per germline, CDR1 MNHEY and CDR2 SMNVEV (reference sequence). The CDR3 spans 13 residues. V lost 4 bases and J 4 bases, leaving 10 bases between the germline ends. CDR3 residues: CASSSGVRTEAFF. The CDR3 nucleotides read TGTGCCAGCAGTTCCGGGGTGCGCACTGAAGCTTTCTTT.